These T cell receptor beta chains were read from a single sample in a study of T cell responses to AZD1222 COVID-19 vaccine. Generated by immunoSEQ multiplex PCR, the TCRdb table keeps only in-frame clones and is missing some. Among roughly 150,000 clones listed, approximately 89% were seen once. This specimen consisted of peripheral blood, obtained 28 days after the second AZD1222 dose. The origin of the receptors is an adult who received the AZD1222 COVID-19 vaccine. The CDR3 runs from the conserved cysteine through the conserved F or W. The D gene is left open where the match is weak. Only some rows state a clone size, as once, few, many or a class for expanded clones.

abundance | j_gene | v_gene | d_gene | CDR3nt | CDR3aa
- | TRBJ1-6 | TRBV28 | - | TGTGCCAGTCAGGAGGGGCAGCGACCCCTCCACTTT | CASQEGQRPLHF
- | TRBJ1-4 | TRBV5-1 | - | TGCGCCAGCAGGTGGGGACGGATTAATGAAAAACTGTTTTTT | CASRWGRINEKLFF
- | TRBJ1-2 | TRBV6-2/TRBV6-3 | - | TGTGCCAGCAGTCATTGGACGGATATTAACTATGGCTACACCTTC | CASSHWTDINYGYTF
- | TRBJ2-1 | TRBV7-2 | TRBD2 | TGTGCCAGCAGCCTAAGCGGGGGATCCTACAATGAGCAGTTCTTC | CASSLSGGSYNEQFF
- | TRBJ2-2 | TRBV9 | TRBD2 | TGTGCCAGCAGCGTGTTAGCGGGAGGCTCGGGTGCCGGGGAGCTGTTTTTT | CASSVLAGGSGAGELFF
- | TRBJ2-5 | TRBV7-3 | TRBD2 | TGTGCCAGCAGCCCGGGGGGGAACAGCCAAGAGACCCAGTACTTC | CASSPGGNSQETQYF
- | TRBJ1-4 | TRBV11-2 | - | TGTGCCAGCAGCCCCGGGAACCGTGCAACTAATGAAAAACTGTTTTTT | CASSPGNRATNEKLFF
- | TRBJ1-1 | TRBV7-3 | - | TGTGCCAGCAGCTTAAGCGGGGTTGGGGGTGAAGCTTTCTTT | CASSLSGVGGEAFF
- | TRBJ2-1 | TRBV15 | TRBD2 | TGTGCCACCAGCAGAGATGGGGGAGACTATAGCGGGAGCTACAATGAGCAGTTCTTC | CATSRDGGDYSGSYNEQFF
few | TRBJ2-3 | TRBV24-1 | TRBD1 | TGTGCCACCAGTGAGGGCTCGGGGACAGGGGTTTTAGATACGCAGTATTTT | CATSEGSGTGVLDTQYF
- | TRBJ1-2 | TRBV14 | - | TGTGCCAGCAGCCAAGGATCCGGAGATTATAACTATGGCTACACCTTC | CASSQGSGDYNYGYTF
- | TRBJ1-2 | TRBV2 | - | TGTGCCAGCAGTGCTTCGGGGGTACCTAACTATGGCTACACCTTC | CASSASGVPNYGYTF
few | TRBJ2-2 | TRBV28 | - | TGTGCCAGCAGCAGACGACAGGCGGGCGGGGAGCTGTTTTTT | CASSRRQAGGELFF
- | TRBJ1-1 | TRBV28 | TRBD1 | TGTGCCAGCAGTCAAGGGGGCCGAAACACTGAAGCTTTCTTT | CASSQGGRNTEAFF
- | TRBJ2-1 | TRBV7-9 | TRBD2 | TGTGCCAGCAGCTGGGTAGCGGGAGTTAATGAGCAGTTCTTC | CASSWVAGVNEQFF
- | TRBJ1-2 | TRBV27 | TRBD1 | TGTGCCAGCAGTAGCACAGGGGGGGGCTACACCTTC | CASSSTGGGYTF
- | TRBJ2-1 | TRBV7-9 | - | TGTGCCAGCAGCCCCCATGAAGCTAGCCCTGAGCAGTTCTTC | CASSPHEASPEQFF
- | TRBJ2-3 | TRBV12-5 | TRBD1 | TGTGCTAGTGGGACAGGGGGCGGCGGGACAGATACGCAGTATTTT | CASGTGGGGTDTQYF
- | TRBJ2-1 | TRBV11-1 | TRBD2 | TGTGCCAGCAGCTTGGGACTAGCGAATGAGCAGTTCTTC | CASSLGLANEQFF
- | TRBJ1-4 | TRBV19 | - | TGTGCCAGTAGATCCAGGACGGGGAGTTCGGAAAAACTGTTTTTT | CASRSRTGSSEKLFF
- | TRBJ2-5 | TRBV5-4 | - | TGTGCCAGCAGCCGGGACAACCAAGAGACCCAGTACTTC | CASSRDNQETQYF
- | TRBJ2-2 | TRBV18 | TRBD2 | TGTGCCAGCTCGTCATCTAGCGGGAAGAACACCGGGGAGCTGTTTTTT | CASSSSSGKNTGELFF
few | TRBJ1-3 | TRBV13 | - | TGTGCCAGCAGCTTACTTGGACAGAAATACTCTGGAAACACCATATATTTT | CASSLLGQKYSGNTIYF
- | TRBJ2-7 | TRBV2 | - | TGTGCCAGCAGTGACCTCCGGACTCTCGGATCCTACGAGCAGTACTTC | CASSDLRTLGSYEQYF
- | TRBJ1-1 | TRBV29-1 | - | TGCAGCGTCCCCGCCCGCACAGGTTCGGGGTACATGAACACTGAAGCTTTCTTT | CSVPARTGSGYMNTEAFF
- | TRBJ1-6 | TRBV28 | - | TGTGCCAGCAGTTTATTACGCTCACCCCTCCACTTT | CASSLLRSPLHF
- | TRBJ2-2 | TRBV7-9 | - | TGTGCCAGCAGCTTAATCGACCCCCGGAGATACACCGGGGAGCTGTTTTTT | CASSLIDPRRYTGELFF
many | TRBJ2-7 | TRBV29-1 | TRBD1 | TGCAGCGTGGCCAGTGGACAGGGGCTGCTGCCCTACGAGCAGTACTTC | CSVASGQGLLPYEQYF
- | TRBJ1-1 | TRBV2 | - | TGTGCCAGCAGTGAAAGGGAGGGCACTGAAGCTTTCTTT | CASSEREGTEAFF
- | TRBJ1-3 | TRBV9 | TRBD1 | TGTGCCAGCAGCGTAGGAGACAGGGGGCGAGAGGGAAACACCATATATTTT | CASSVGDRGREGNTIYF
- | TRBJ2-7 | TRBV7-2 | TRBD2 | TGTGCCAGCAGCACGGAGGGAGGGAGGCACGAGCAGTACTTC | CASSTEGGRHEQYF
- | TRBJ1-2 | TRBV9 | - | TGTGCCAGCAGCGTATCAGGATATGGCTACACCTTC | CASSVSGYGYTF
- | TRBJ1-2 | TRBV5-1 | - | TGCGCCAGCAGCGAGGACAACTATGGCTACACCTTC | CASSEDNYGYTF
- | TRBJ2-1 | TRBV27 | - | TGTGCCAGCAGTCCTCGGGTTGCGAGCCCCTACAATGAGCAGTTCTTC | CASSPRVASPYNEQFF
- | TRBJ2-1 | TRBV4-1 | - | TGCGCCAGCAGCCAAGACCCCATATCCTACAATGAGCAGTTCTTC | CASSQDPISYNEQFF
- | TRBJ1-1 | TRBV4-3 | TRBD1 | TGCGCCAGCAGCCAAGATCGGCAGGGGGGGATCGTAGCTTTCTTT | CASSQDRQGGIVAFF
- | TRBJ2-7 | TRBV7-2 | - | TGTGCCAGCAGCTTGGCGGGGGCACGCTACGAGCAGTACTTC | CASSLAGARYEQYF
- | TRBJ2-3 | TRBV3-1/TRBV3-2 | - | TGTGCCAGCAGCCACCGCACAGATACGCAGTATTTT | CASSHRTDTQYF
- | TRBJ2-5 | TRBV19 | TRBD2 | TGTGCCAGTAGTAAGGGTCGGGCACTAGCGGGGAATAAGAAAGAGACCCAGTACTTC | CASSKGRALAGNKKETQYF
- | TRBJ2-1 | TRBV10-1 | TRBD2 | TGCGCCAGCAGTGAGTCGTCTAGCGGGCCAAACAATGAGCAGTTCTTC | CASSESSSGPNNEQFF
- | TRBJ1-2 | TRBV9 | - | TGTGCCAGCAGCGTAGGAGGGCAAAATGGCTACACCTTC | CASSVGGQNGYTF
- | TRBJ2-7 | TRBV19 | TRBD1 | TGTGCCAGTAGCCAGACAGGGGAATTGAAGGGGCAGTACTTC | CASSQTGELKGQYF
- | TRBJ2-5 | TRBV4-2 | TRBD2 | TGTGCCAGCAGCCAAGACGGACTAGCGGGGGAACCCCAAGAGACCCAGTACTTC | CASSQDGLAGEPQETQYF
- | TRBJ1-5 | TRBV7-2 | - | TGTGCCAGCAGCCCCCAGACCAGCAATCAGCCCCAGCATTTT | CASSPQTSNQPQHF
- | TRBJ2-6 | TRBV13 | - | TGTGCCTGTGAAGGGGGGGCCAACGTCCTGACTTTC | CACEGGANVLTF
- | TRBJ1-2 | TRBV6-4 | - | TGTGCCAGCAGTGACTCGGGTGGCTACACCTTC | CASSDSGGYTF
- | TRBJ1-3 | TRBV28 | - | TGTGCCAGCAGTTTATCCTTAACAGGGTCGGGAAACACCATATATTTT | CASSLSLTGSGNTIYF
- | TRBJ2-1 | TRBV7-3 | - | TGTGCCAGCAGCTTAAATCACAGCCCGGGAGATGAGCAGTTCTTC | CASSLNHSPGDEQFF
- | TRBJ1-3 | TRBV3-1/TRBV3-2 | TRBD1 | TGTGCCAGCACCTTTCGGGACAGCCGCGCCCCACTCTCTGGAAACACCATATATTTT | CASTFRDSRAPLSGNTIYF
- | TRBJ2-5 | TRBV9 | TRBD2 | TGTGCCAGCAGCCCGTATGGAAATGGGCTAGCGGGACAAGAGACCCAGTACTTC | CASSPYGNGLAGQETQYF
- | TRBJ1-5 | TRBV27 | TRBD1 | TGTGCCAGCAGGAGCTCGACAGGGGGCGATCAGCCCCAGCATTTT | CASRSSTGGDQPQHF
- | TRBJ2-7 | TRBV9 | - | TGTGCCAGCAGCGTAGGCCCAGCGGAGATCTACGAGCAGTACTTC | CASSVGPAEIYEQYF
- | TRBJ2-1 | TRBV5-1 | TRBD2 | TGCGCCAGCAGCAGTGGACTAGCGGAACTTATCTCCTACAATGAGCAGTTCTTC | CASSSGLAELISYNEQFF
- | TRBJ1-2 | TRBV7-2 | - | TGTGCCAGCAGCTCCCGGGACCGAGGATCTTACACCTTC | CASSSRDRGSYTF
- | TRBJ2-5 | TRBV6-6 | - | TGTGCCAGCGATCGTGGGGGAGAGACCCAGTACTTC | CASDRGGETQYF
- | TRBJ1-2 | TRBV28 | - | TGTGCCAGCAGCCTTGGGGGCTATGGCTACACCTTC | CASSLGGYGYTF
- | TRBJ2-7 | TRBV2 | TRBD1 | TGTGCCAGCACCAAGACCGGGACAGCCCTGGAGCAGTACTTC | CASTKTGTALEQYF
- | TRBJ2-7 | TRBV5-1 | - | TGCGCCAGCAGCTTGGGGATCCGGGACTTGGTTTCCTACGAGCAGTACTTC | CASSLGIRDLVSYEQYF
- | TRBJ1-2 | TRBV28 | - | TGTGCCAGCAGTTCCACCTGGGCAGGGGAAGAATATGGCTACACCTTC | CASSSTWAGEEYGYTF